The present T cell receptor (beta chain) was sequenced within a study of cytomegalovirus exposure and HLA in healthy donors. Study at large: In a later analysis, it was reported that the 110 or so validation repertoires had been produced on the same platform as the 670 or so repertoires belonging to the first cohort. Overall study findings and caveats: Specificity for CMV antigens was confirmed in vitro for three of the CMV-associated chains. The authors enumerated 150 to 200 TCR beta chains as linked to cytomegalovirus.

In the case of this clone: Its antigen is not identified.

CDR3 length: 15 amino acids. Per the germline V gene, CDR1 is SGHAT and CDR2 is FQNNGV. The V gene lost 1 base and the J gene lost 11 bases, with 18 bases spanning the gap. The study drew the donors from its approximately 110-subject validation cohort, separate from the 666-subject first cohort. TCRdb's table, derived via immunoSEQ multiplex PCR, lists solely in-frame clones and lacks some. This table has over 200,000 clones, 85% to 90% appearing once. This chain connects TRBV11-2 to TRBJ1-5; no definite D call. Sample: PBMCs. This receptor was obtained from a woman aged 18-29 years in good health and CMV-seronegative. CDR3: CASSLGLGEEVSQHF. For the CDR3, the DNA is TGTGCCAGCAGCTTAGGTCTGGGCGAAGAAGTGTCCCAGCATTTT.